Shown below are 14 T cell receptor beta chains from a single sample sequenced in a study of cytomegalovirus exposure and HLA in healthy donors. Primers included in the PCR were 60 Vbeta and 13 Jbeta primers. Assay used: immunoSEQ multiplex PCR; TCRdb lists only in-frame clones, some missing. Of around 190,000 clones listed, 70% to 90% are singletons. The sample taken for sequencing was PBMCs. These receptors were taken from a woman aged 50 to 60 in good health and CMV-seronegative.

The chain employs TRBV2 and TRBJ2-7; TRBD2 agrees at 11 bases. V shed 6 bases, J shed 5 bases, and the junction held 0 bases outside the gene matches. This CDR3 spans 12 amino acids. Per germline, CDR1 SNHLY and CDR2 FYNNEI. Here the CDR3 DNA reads TGTGCCAGCAGGGGACTAGCGGACGAGCAGTACTTC. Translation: CASRGLADEQYF.

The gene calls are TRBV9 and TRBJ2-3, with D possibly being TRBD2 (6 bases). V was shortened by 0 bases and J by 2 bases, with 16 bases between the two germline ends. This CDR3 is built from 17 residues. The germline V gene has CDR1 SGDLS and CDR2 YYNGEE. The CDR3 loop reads CASSVGVTRPVTDTQYF. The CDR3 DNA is TGTGCCAGCAGCGTAGGGGTGACTAGACCCGTCACAGATACGCAGTATTTT.

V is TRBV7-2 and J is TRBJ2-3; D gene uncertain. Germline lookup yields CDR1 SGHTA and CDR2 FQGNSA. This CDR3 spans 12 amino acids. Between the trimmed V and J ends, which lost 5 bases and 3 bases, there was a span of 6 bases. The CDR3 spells CASSPRTDTQYF. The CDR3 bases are TGTGCCAGCAGCCCCAGGACAGATACGCAGTATTTT.

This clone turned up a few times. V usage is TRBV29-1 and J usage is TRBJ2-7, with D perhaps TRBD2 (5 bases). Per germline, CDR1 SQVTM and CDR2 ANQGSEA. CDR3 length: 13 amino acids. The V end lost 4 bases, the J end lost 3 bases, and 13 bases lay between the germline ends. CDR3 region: CSVGTGKGYEQYF. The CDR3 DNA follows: TGCAGCGTTGGGACTGGGAAGGGCTACGAGCAGTACTTC.

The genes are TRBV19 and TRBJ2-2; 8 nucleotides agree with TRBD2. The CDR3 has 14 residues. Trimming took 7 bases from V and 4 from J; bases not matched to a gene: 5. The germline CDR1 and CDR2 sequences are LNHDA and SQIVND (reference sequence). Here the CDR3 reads CASIRSGVTGELFF. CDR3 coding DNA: TGTGCCAGTATACGTAGCGGGGTCACCGGGGAGCTGTTTTTT.

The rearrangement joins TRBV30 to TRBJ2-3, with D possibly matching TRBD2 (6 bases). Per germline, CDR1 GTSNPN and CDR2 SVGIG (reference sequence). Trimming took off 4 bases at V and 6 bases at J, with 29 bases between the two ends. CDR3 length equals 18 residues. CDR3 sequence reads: CAWNPPPGLSMSSDTQYF. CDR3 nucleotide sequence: TGTGCCTGGAACCCCCCACCGGGACTCTCTATGAGTTCCGATACGCAGTATTTT.

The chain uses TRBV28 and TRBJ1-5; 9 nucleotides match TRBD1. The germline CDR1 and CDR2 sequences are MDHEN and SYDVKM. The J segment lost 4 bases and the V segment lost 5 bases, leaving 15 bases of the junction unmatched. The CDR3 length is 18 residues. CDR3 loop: CASSDLPGWTGDNQPQHF. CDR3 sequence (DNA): TGTGCCAGCAGTGATCTACCCGGCTGGACAGGGGATAATCAGCCCCAGCATTTT. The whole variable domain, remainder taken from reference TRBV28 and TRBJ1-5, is DVKVTQSSRYLVKRTGEKVFLECVQDMDHENMFWYRQDPGLGLRLIYFSYDVKMKEKGDIPEGYSVSREKKERFSLILESASTNQTSMYLCASSDLPGWTGDNQPQHFGDGTRLSIL.

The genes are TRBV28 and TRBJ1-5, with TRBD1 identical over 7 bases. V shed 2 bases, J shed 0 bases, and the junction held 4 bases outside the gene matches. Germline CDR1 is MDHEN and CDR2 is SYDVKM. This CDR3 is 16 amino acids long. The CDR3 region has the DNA TGTGCCAGCAGTTTACGACAGGGTTATAGCAATCAGCCCCAGCATTTT. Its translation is CASSLRQGYSNQPQHF.

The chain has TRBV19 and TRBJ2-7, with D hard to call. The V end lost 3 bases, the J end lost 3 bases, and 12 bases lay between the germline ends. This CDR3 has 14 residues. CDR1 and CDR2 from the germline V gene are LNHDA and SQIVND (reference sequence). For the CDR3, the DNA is TGTGCCAGTAGTATTGCTAGTCCTCACTACGAGCAGTACTTC. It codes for CASSIASPHYEQYF.

CDR3 residues: CARSTYGSLTGELFF. The CDR3 DNA reads TGTGCCAGAAGCACCTACGGGAGTCTCACCGGGGAGCTGTTTTTT. J is TRBJ2-2 and V is TRBV5-3; D might be TRBD2 (6 bases). TRBV5-3 is known as an ORF, though its function is uncertain. The CDR3 extends over 15 amino acids. V was shortened by 4 bases and J by 4 bases, with 14 bases between the two germline ends.

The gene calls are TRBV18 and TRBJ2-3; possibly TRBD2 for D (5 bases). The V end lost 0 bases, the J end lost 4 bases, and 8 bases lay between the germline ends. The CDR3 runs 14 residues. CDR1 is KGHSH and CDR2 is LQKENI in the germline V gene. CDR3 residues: CASSPPGDPDTQYF. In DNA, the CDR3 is TGTGCCAGCTCACCACCGGGAGATCCAGATACGCAGTATTTT.

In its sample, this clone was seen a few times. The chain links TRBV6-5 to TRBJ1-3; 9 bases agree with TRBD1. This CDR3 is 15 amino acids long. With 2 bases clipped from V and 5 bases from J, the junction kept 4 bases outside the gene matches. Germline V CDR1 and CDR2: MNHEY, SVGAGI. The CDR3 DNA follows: TGTGCCAGCAGTTACGAGACAGGGGGGAGAAACACCATATATTTT. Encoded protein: CASSYETGGRNTIYF.

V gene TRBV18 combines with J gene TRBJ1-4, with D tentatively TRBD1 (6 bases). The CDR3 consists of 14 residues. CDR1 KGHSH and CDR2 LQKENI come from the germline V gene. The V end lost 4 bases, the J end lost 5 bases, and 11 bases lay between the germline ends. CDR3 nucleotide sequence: TGTGCCAGCTCACGCGGACAGTACAATGAAAAACTGTTTTTT. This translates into CASSRGQYNEKLFF.

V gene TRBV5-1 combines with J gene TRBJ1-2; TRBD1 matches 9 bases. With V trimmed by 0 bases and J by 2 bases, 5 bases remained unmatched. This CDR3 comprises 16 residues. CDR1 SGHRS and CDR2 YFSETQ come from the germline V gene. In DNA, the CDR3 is TGCGCCAGCAGCTTGGCCTCCGGGACAGGGAACTATGGCTACACCTTC. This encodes CASSLASGTGNYGYTF.